This T cell receptor beta chain was sequenced in a study of CXCR3-negative and CXCR3-positive naive CD8 T cells. To note about this clonotype: Its antigen is unidentified.

cDNA libraries for TRB were generated by 5' RACE incorporating UMI labels. From its re-call of the 5' RACE reads, TCRdb lists each CDR3 protein once, without DNA. The listing records around 29,000 distinct CDR3 sequences. Study results and limitations: Similarly elevated diversity marked both naive subsets, with memory CD8+ cells showing far lower diversity.

The germline gives CDR1 DFQATT, CDR2 SNEGSKA (reference sequence). The length of the CDR3 is 13 residues. Specimen: memory CD8+ T cells from blood. This TCR derives from a human donor in good health. Some clones in this sample may be carry-over from other donors' samples. The genes are TRBV20-1 and TRBJ1-1; TCRdb's D gene call, TRBD1, goes unchecked for lack of DNA. CDR3 loop: CSAQDRVGTEAFF.